A single sample gave rise to the 10 T cell receptor beta chains below, sequenced in a study of blood T cell repertoires in COVID-19. The repertoire was sequenced with immunoSEQ multiplex PCR; TCRdb's copy has only in-frame clones and lacks some. The sample records roughly 130,000 clones, about 80% being singletons. The specimen sequenced was peripheral blood. The receptors derive from a woman aged 45-59 years with acute or convalescent COVID-19.

This sequence joins TRBV6-5 and TRBJ2-7; D is unclear. CDR3 length: 12 amino acids. V lost 4 bases and J 7 bases, leaving 11 bases between the germline ends. The V gene's germline CDR1 is MNHEY and CDR2 SVGAGI. CDR3 coding DNA: TGTGCCAGCAGTTCCACACAACAAGAGCAGTACTTC. Its translation is CASSSTQQEQYF.

This clone has just one count. The V and J genes are TRBV19 and TRBJ1-5; 11 bases fit TRBD1. CDR3 length: 15 amino acids. The germline V gene encodes CDR1 LNHDA and CDR2 SQIVND (reference sequence). Trimming at V came to 6 bases and at J to 6 bases, leaving 7 bases not matched to a gene. CDR3 DNA: TGTGCCAGTAGACGGGACAGGGGGGAATTTCAGCCCCAGCATTTT. Its protein product is CASRRDRGEFQPQHF.

V and J are TRBV3-1 (or the pseudogene TRBV3-2) and TRBJ1-2, with a weak D call TRBD1 (5 bases). The germline V and J ends were trimmed by 4 bases and 5 bases, with 5 bases remaining between them. Germline CDR1 is LGHDT and CDR2 is YNNKEL (reference sequence). The CDR3 length is 11 residues. CDR3 loop: CASSPGYGYTF. Written as DNA, the CDR3 is TGTGCCAGCAGCCCAGGGTATGGCTACACCTTC.

This chain joins TRBV28 and TRBJ1-1; possibly TRBD1 for D (5 bases). The CDR3 totals 13 residues. With 6 bases removed from V and 1 base from J, the gap between germline ends came to 9 bases. Germline values: CDR1 MDHEN, CDR2 SYDVKM. CDR3 bases: TGTGCCAGCAGGGGTACAGGGAACACTGAAGCTTTCTTT. The encoded protein is CASRGTGNTEAFF.

The chain has TRBV7-6 and TRBJ1-3, with D maybe TRBD1 (6 bases). Germline assignment: CDR1 SGHVS and CDR2 FNYEAQ. V lost 5 bases and J 0 bases, leaving 14 bases between the germline ends. The CDR3 runs to 16 residues. In DNA form, the CDR3 reads TGTGCCAGCAGCGGCGAATCAGGGGTCTCTGGAAACACCATATATTTT. Translating it yields CASSGESGVSGNTIYF.

The genes are TRBV5-1 and TRBJ2-1; D not resolved. V lost 2 bases, J lost 7 bases, and 7 bases lay in between. CDR1 SGHRS and CDR2 YFSETQ come from the germline V gene. The CDR3 runs 12 residues. CDR3 bases: TGCGCCAGCAGCTTTCAAGAGAATGAGCAGTTCTTC. Translating it yields CASSFQENEQFF. Together with reference TRBV5-1 and TRBJ2-1, the CDR3 gives the full variable domain: KAGVTQTPRYLIKTRGQQVTLSCSPISGHRSVSWYQQTPGQGLQFLFEYFSETQRNKGNFPGRFSGRQFSNSRSEMNVSTLELGDSALYLCASSFQENEQFFGPGTRLTVL.

The V and J genes are TRBV7-9 and TRBJ1-6, with TRBD1 matching 8 bases. Germline CDR1 reads SEHNR; CDR2 reads FQNEAQ (reference sequence). V dropped 3 bases and J dropped 10; count of bases not matched to a gene: 14. This CDR3 is built from 17 residues. The CDR3 DNA sequence: TGTGCCAGCAGCTTCATAGGAAGACAGGGGTATTACTCACCCCTCCACTTT. Its protein is CASSFIGRQGYYSPLHF.

DNA for the CDR3: TGTGCCAGCAGCCCGGGGACTAGCGCACAAGAGACCCAGTACTTC. Its translation is CASSPGTSAQETQYF. This chain connects TRBV3-1 (or the pseudogene TRBV3-2) to TRBJ2-5, with 10 bases lining up with TRBD2. The CDR3 sequence is 15 residues long. Germline assignment: CDR1 LGHDT and CDR2 YNNKEL (reference sequence). The junction had 4 bases not matched to a gene; V was cut back by 4 bases and J by 2 bases.

Regarding this clone: This sample also contains other DNA sequences that code for the same CDR3. This rearrangement joins TRBV6-5 to TRBJ2-2; D is undetermined. V lost 0 bases and J 3 bases, leaving 5 bases between the germline ends. CDR3 size: 14 residues. The germline V gene encodes CDR1 MNHEY and CDR2 SVGAGI. This chain's CDR3 is CASSYSRDTGELFF. The DNA for the CDR3 is TGTGCCAGCAGTTACTCTAGAGACACCGGGGAGCTGTTTTTT.

The chain joins TRBV30 to TRBJ1-4; no clear D gene. V was pared by 0 bases and J by 3 bases, with 11 bases between. CDR1 is GTSNPN, CDR2 SVGIG, per germline (reference sequence). The CDR3 is 15 amino acids. CDR3 nucleotide sequence: TGTGCCTGGAGTGTACTGGGGAGTTCTAATGAAAAACTGTTTTTT. Its translation is CAWSVLGSSNEKLFF.